The 4 T cell receptor beta chains presented below share a single source sample, sequenced in a study of blood T cell repertoires in COVID-19. Here immunoSEQ multiplex PCR was the method, and the copy in TCRdb shows in-frame clones only, minus some. The table shows 30,000 to 40,000 clones, with about 75% occurring only once. Input material: peripheral blood. The receptors derive from an elderly man with active or convalescent COVID-19.

The genes are TRBV30 and TRBJ1-1; 9 bases map to TRBD1. The CDR3 runs 13 residues. The ends lost 8 bases at V and 4 bases at J; junction bases unmatched: 8. Germline V CDR1 and CDR2: GTSNPN, SVGIG (reference sequence). The CDR3 DNA follows: TGTGCCAGAACAGGGGGCTGGGGCACTGAAGCTTTCTTT. Amino acids: CARTGGWGTEAFF.

The chain recombines TRBV9 with TRBJ1-5, with 8 nucleotides matching TRBD1. V was pared by 4 bases and J by 7 bases, with 7 bases of the junction left unmatched. The CDR3 consists of 14 residues. Per the germline V gene, CDR1 is SGDLS and CDR2 is YYNGEE. The CDR3 sequence: CASSPDRGAQPQHF. DNA of the CDR3: TGTGCCAGCAGCCCAGACAGGGGTGCCCAGCCCCAGCATTTT. Full variable domain (missing parts from reference TRBV9 and TRBJ1-5): DSGVTQTPKHLITATGQRVTLRCSPRSGDLSVYWYQQSLDQGLQFLIQYYNGEERAKGNILERFSAQQFPDLHSELNLSSLELGDSALYFCASSPDRGAQPQHFGDGTRLSIL.

Here the CDR3 DNA reads TGCGCCAGCAGTGACAGGGTTGGGGAGACCCAGTACTTC. It encodes CASSDRVGETQYF. The chain has TRBV10-1 and TRBJ2-5; a possible D gene is TRBD1 (5 bases). Germline CDR1 and CDR2: WNHNN and SYGVQD (reference sequence). V was cut by 3 bases and J by 5 bases, with 10 bases left in between. This CDR3 comprises 13 residues.

The rearrangement joins TRBV28 to TRBJ2-1, with 9 positions matching TRBD2. The CDR3 is made up of 14 amino acids. V lost 6 bases and J lost 5; bases outside the gene matches: 5. The V gene's germline CDR1 is MDHEN and CDR2 SYDVKM. CDR3 sequence (DNA): TGTGCCAGCAGACGTGTAGCGGGAGACAATGAGCAGTTCTTC. Translated: CASRRVAGDNEQFF.